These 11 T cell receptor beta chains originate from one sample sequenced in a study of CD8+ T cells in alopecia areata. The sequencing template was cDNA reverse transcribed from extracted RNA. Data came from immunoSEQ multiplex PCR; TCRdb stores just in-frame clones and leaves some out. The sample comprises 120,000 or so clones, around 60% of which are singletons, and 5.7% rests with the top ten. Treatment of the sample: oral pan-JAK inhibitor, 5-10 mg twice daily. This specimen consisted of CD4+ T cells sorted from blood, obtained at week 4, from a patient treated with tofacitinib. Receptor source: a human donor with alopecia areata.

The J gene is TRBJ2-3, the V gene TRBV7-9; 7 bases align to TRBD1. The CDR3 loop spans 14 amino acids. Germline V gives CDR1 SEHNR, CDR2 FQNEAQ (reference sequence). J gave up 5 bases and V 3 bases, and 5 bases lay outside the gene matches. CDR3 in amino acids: CASSLRQGGDTQYF. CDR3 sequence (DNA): TGTGCCAGCAGCTTGAGACAGGGTGGAGATACGCAGTATTTT. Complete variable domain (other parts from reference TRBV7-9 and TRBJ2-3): DTGVSQNPRHKITKRGQNVTFRCDPISEHNRLYWYRQTLGQGPEFLTYFQNEAQLEKSRLLSDRFSAERPKGSFSTLEIQRTEQGDSAMYLCASSLRQGGDTQYFGPGTRLTVL.

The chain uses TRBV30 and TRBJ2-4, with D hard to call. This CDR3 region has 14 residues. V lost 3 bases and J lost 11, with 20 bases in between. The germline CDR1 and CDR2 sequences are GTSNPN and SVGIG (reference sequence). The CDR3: CAWSRTASIPLQYF. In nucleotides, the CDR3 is TGTGCCTGGAGCCGGACGGCCTCAATCCCCCTTCAGTACTTC.

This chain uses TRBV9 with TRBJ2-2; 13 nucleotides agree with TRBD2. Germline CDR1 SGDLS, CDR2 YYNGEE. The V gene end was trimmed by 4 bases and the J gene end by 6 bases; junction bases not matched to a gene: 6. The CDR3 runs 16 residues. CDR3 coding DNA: TGTGCCAGCAGCCCAACTAGCGGGGGGGCCTCCGGGGAGCTGTTTTTT. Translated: CASSPTSGGASGELFF. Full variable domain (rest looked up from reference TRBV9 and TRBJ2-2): DSGVTQTPKHLITATGQRVTLRCSPRSGDLSVYWYQQSLDQGLQFLIQYYNGEERAKGNILERFSAQQFPDLHSELNLSSLELGDSALYFCASSPTSGGASGELFFGEGSRLTVL.

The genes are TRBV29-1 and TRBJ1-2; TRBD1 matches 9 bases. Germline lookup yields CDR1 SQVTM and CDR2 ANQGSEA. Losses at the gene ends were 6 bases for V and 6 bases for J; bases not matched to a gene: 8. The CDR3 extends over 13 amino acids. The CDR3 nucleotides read TGCAGCGTAGTGGACAGGGGAAGGGATGGCTACACCTTC. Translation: CSVVDRGRDGYTF.

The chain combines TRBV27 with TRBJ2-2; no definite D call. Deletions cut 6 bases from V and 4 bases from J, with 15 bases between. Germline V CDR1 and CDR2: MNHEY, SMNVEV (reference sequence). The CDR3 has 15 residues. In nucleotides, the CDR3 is TGTGCCAGCAGACGGAGTAGAGATTTCACCGGGGAGCTGTTTTTT. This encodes CASRRSRDFTGELFF.

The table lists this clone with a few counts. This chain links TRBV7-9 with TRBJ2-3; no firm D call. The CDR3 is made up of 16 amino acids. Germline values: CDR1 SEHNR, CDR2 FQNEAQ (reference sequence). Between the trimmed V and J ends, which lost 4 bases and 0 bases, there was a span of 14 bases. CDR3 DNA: TGTGCCAGCAGCTCTGTTCTTGTAGGTAGCACAGATACGCAGTATTTT. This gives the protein CASSSVLVGSTDTQYF.

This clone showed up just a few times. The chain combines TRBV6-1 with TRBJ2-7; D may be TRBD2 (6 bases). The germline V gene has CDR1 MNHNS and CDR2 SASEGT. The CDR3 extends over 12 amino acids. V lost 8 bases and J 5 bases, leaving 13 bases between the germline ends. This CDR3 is CASSRAGHEQYF. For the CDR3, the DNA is TGTGCCAGCTCAAGAGCGGGCCACGAGCAGTACTTC.

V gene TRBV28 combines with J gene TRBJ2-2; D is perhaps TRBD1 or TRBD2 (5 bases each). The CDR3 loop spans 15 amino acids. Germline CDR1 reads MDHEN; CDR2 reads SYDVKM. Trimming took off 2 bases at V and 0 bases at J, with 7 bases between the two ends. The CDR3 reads CASSLPGPNTGELFF. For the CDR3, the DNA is TGTGCCAGCAGTTTACCGGGGCCGAACACCGGGGAGCTGTTTTTT.

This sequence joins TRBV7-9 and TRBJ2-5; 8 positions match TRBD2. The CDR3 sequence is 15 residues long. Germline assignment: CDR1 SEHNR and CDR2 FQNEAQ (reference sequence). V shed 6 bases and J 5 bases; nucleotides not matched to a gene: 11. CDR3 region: CASRSSGSKVETQYF. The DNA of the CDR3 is TGTGCCAGCAGGTCCAGCGGGAGTAAGGTGGAGACCCAGTACTTC.

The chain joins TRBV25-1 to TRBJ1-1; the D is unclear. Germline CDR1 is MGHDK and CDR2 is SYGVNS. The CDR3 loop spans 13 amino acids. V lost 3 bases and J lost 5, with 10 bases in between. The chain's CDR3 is CASSEGLETEAFF. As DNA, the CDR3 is TGTGCCAGCAGTGAGGGCCTAGAAACTGAAGCTTTCTTT.

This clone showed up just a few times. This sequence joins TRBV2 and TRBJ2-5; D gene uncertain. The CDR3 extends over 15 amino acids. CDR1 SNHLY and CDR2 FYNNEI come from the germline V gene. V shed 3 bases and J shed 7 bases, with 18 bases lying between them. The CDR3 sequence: CASSDEDPGLGTQYF. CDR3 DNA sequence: TGTGCCAGCAGTGATGAGGACCCGGGCTTGGGGACCCAGTACTTC.